One and the same sample provided the 7 T cell receptor beta chains below, sequenced in a study of T cells in Graves' hyperthyroidism and ophthalmopathy. TCR beta CDR3 regions were amplified from RNA transcripts. During a first-round RT-PCR of the TCR CDR3, the HTBI primer set was used. From the multiplex PCR reads, TCRdb called clonotypes with MiXCR, one entry per CDR3 protein. The sample has about 690,000 distinct CDR3 sequences; roughly 17% are singletons. Sequenced input: blood. These receptors originate from a man in his fifties or sixties with Graves' hyperthyroidism.

The chain has TRBV18 and TRBJ2-1; possible D gene TRBD1, 5 bases. The CDR3 is made up of 13 amino acids. V gave up 4 bases and J gave up 5 bases, with 9 bases separating them. Germline-derived CDR1 and CDR2 are KGHSH and LQKENI. CDR3 in amino acids: CASSRGENNEQFF. For the CDR3, the DNA is TGTGCCAGCTCACGGGGCGAAAACAATGAGCAGTTCTTC.

This clonotype was detected only a few times. The CDR3 sequence: CSARETTGRETQYF. The CDR3 DNA sequence: TGCAGTGCTAGAGAAACGACAGGGAGGGAGACCCAGTACTTC. V usage is TRBV20-1 and J usage is TRBJ2-5; D might be TRBD1 (7 bases). CDR3 length: 14 residues. Germline values: CDR1 DFQATT, CDR2 SNEGSKA (reference sequence). V dropped 0 bases and J dropped 5 bases, with 13 bases sitting between them.

This clonotype was observed at least ten times. The V call is TRBV2, the J call TRBJ2-1, with 15 positions matching TRBD2. Losses at the gene ends were 6 bases for V and 4 bases for J; bases not matched to a gene: 1. From germline, CDR1 is SNHLY and CDR2 FYNNEI. There are 15 residues in the CDR3. CDR3 nucleotide sequence: TGTGCCAGCAGCGGGACTAGCGGGGGGTACAATGAGCAGTTCTTC. This codes for CASSGTSGGYNEQFF.

Many counts were recorded for this clonotype. The V call is TRBV6-1, the J call TRBJ2-2; D remains ambiguous. The CDR3 sequence is 15 residues long. V dropped 7 bases and J dropped 1 base, with 13 bases sitting between them. CDR1 is MNHNS and CDR2 is SASEGT in the germline V gene. The CDR3 loop reads CASTLPWGNTGELFF. CDR3 in DNA: TGTGCCAGCACTCTTCCATGGGGGAACACCGGGGAGCTGTTTTTT.

The sample holds many counts of this clonotype. V and J are TRBV24-1 and TRBJ2-1; 10 bases line up with TRBD1. Germline CDR1 and CDR2: KGHDR and SFDVKD. The CDR3 has 20 amino acids. J lost 3 bases, V lost 3 bases, and 16 bases had no gene match. CDR3 DNA: TGTGCCACCAGTGATCCGAGGCTCGGGACAGGGGAACTGAACTACAATGAGCAGTTCTTC. Translated: CATSDPRLGTGELNYNEQFF.

This clonotype was picked up many times. J is TRBJ2-7 and V is TRBV28; D is ambiguous. V was clipped by 5 bases and J by 6 bases, with 8 bases between them. Germline lookup yields CDR1 MDHEN and CDR2 SYDVKM. The CDR3 totals 11 residues. CDR3 DNA: TGTGCCAGCAGTAAGTTCCCCGAGCAGTACTTC. It codes for CASSKFPEQYF. Complete variable domain (other parts from reference TRBV28 and TRBJ2-7): DVKVTQSSRYLVKRTGEKVFLECVQDMDHENMFWYRQDPGLGLRLIYFSYDVKMKEKGDIPEGYSVSREKKERFSLILESASTNQTSMYLCASSKFPEQYFGPGTRLTVT.

The chain carries TRBV9 and TRBJ2-3; the match to TRBD1 covers 7 bases. Losses at the gene ends were 3 bases for V and 2 bases for J; bases not matched to a gene: 3. The germline CDR1 and CDR2 sequences are SGDLS and YYNGEE. This CDR3 is built from 14 residues. The DNA of the CDR3 is TGTGCCAGCAGCGCGGGACAGACCACAGATACGCAGTATTTT. Protein: CASSAGQTTDTQYF.